Below, 23 T cell receptor beta chains from the same sample are listed, as sequenced in a study of cytomegalovirus exposure and HLA in healthy donors. This PCR relied on a set of 60 Vbeta primers and 13 Jbeta primers. The repertoire was sequenced with immunoSEQ multiplex PCR; TCRdb's copy has only in-frame clones and lacks some. The sample carries 150,000 or so clones, 70% to 90% recorded once. The source material was PBMCs. The receptors stem from a man younger than 35 in good health and CMV-seropositive.

The chain links TRBV9 to TRBJ2-3, with unresolved D. Trimming took 4 bases from V and 0 from J, leaving 3 bases between them. The germline V gene encodes CDR1 SGDLS and CDR2 YYNGEE. The CDR3 runs 12 residues. DNA of the CDR3: TGTGCCAGCAGCTCTAGCACAGATACGCAGTATTTT. Translating it yields CASSSSTDTQYF.

This clone appeared a single time. V and J are TRBV6-1 and TRBJ2-1; 9 positions agree with TRBD1. Trimming at V came to 3 bases and at J to 4 bases, leaving 4 bases not matched to a gene. Germline V gene sequence: CDR1 MNHNS, CDR2 SASEGT. The CDR3 totals 15 residues. CDR3 amino acids: CASSEGQGRYNEQFF. The CDR3 bases are TGTGCCAGCAGTGAGGGACAGGGACGGTACAATGAGCAGTTCTTC.

The chain combines TRBV29-1 with TRBJ2-7; D may be TRBD1 (6 bases). From germline, CDR1 is SQVTM and CDR2 ANQGSEA. The CDR3 sequence is 15 residues long. Trimming left V 5 bases short and J 6 bases short, with 23 bases between. The CDR3 coding sequence is TGCAGCGTTAATACCAACAGGGCTTTTGGGGTCGAGCAGTACTTC. Translated, it gives CSVNTNRAFGVEQYF.

The chain joins TRBV27 to TRBJ1-1; 10 bases match TRBD1. V lost 10 bases, J lost 1 base, and 3 bases stayed unmatched. Germline values: CDR1 MNHEY, CDR2 SMNVEV (reference sequence). The CDR3 runs to 13 residues. CDR3 loop: CAIGTGANTEAFF. The CDR3 nucleotides read TGTGCCATTGGGACAGGGGCGAACACTGAAGCTTTCTTT.

The J gene is TRBJ1-4, the V gene TRBV7-8; tentative D call: TRBD1 (6 bases). This CDR3 is 15 amino acids long. V lost 1 base and J 3 bases, leaving 9 bases between the germline ends. Looked up from germline, CDR1 is SGHVS and CDR2 is FQNEAQ. Here the CDR3 DNA reads TGTGCCAGCAGCTTAGAAGGGGGTGCTAATGAAAAACTGTTTTTT. Translating it yields CASSLEGGANEKLFF. Based on the CDR3 plus reference TRBV7-8 and TRBJ1-4, the full variable domain is GAGVSQSPRYKVAKRGQDVALRCDPISGHVSLFWYQQALGQGPEFLTYFQNEAQLDKSGLPSDRFFAERPEGSVSTLKIQRTQQEDSAVYLCASSLEGGANEKLFFGSGTQLSVL.

The chain combines TRBV7-9 with TRBJ2-1; a possible D gene is TRBD2 (5 bases). This CDR3 spans 14 amino acids. Per germline, CDR1 SEHNR and CDR2 FQNEAQ (reference sequence). The V end was cut by 1 base, the J end by 6 bases, with 10 bases between. The chain's CDR3 is CASSLEGSSNEQFF. CDR3 DNA: TGTGCCAGCAGCTTAGAAGGGAGTAGCAATGAGCAGTTCTTC.

The V call is TRBV7-9, the J call TRBJ2-1; D is possibly TRBD2 (6 bases). Germline V gene sequence: CDR1 SEHNR, CDR2 FQNEAQ (reference sequence). CDR3 size: 14 residues. Trimming pared 6 bases from V and 0 bases from J, leaving 9 bases between. This CDR3 is CASSQTSSYNEQFF. The DNA of the CDR3 is TGTGCCAGCAGTCAGACTAGCTCCTACAATGAGCAGTTCTTC.

The chain joins TRBV29-1 to TRBJ1-1; TRBD1 matches at 9 bases. With V trimmed by 7 bases and J by 11 bases, 11 bases remained unmatched. The CDR3 sequence is 12 residues long. CDR1 SQVTM and CDR2 ANQGSEA come from the germline V gene. DNA of the CDR3: TGCAGCGCTGATGCCGGGACAGGGTGGGCTTTCTTT. Residues: CSADAGTGWAFF.

The rearrangement joins TRBV27 to TRBJ1-2; TRBD1 matches 9 bases. The CDR3 length is 14 residues. The trim removed 5 bases at V and 5 bases at J, leaving 6 bases unmatched. Germline assignment: CDR1 MNHEY and CDR2 SMNVEV (reference sequence). CDR3 DNA: TGTGCCAGCAGTGTTACAGGGGGCGCATATGGCTACACCTTC. This encodes CASSVTGGAYGYTF.

This clone was seen a few times. J is TRBJ1-3 and V is TRBV2; TRBD1 matches 8 bases. CDR3 length: 13 amino acids. V trimming: 10 bases; J trimming: 6 bases; junction bases outside the gene matches: 8. The germline V gene encodes CDR1 SNHLY and CDR2 FYNNEI. In DNA form, the CDR3 reads TGTGCCATTTCGACAGGGGCGGAAAACACCATATATTTT. It yields the protein CAISTGAENTIYF.

The chain recombines TRBV19 with TRBJ2-1; 8 nucleotides match TRBD1. The CDR3 loop spans 16 amino acids. CDR1 and CDR2 from the germline V gene are LNHDA and SQIVND (reference sequence). The V gene end was trimmed by 5 bases and the J gene end by 3 bases; junction bases not matched to a gene: 9. CDR3 amino acids: CASSARTGNFYNEQFF. The CDR3 nucleotides are TGTGCCAGTAGTGCGAGGACAGGGAACTTCTACAATGAGCAGTTCTTC.

This clone was found a few times. The V gene is TRBV4-1, the J gene TRBJ2-5; perhaps TRBD1 as D (5 bases). CDR1 and CDR2 from the germline V gene are MGHRA and YSYEKL. V lost 4 bases, J lost 4 bases, and 10 bases lay in between. This CDR3 comprises 13 residues. The CDR3 spells CASSLGHRETQYF. In nucleotides, the CDR3 is TGCGCCAGCAGCCTCGGACACCGAGAGACCCAGTACTTC.

This rearrangement joins TRBV6-5 to TRBJ1-6; D is undetermined. Germline CDR1 and CDR2: MNHEY and SVGAGI. This CDR3 spans 15 amino acids. Between the trimmed V and J ends, which lost 2 bases and 3 bases, there was a span of 8 bases. The CDR3 sequence: CASSYMSGYNSPLHF. The CDR3 DNA sequence: TGTGCCAGCAGTTACATGTCAGGCTATAATTCACCCCTCCACTTT.

The V and J genes are TRBV6-5 and TRBJ1-5; unclear D gene. From germline, CDR1 is MNHEY and CDR2 SVGAGI. The CDR3 covers 15 residues. The V end lost 5 bases, the J end lost 7 bases, and 18 bases lay between the germline ends. CDR3 DNA: TGTGCCAGCAGTACACGCCAGTTAGCTCGGCAGCCCCAGCATTTT. Translating it yields CASSTRQLARQPQHF.

The chain couples TRBV10-1 to TRBJ2-1; possible D gene TRBD2, 6 bases. Deletions cut 9 bases from V and 9 bases from J, with 18 bases between. This CDR3 comprises 13 residues. Germline CDR1 WNHNN, CDR2 SYGVQD (reference sequence). CDR3 DNA sequence: TGCGCCAGTTCTTTGGGGCGGGGCGGTGAGCAGTTCTTC. Translation gives CASSLGRGGEQFF.

The gene calls are TRBV5-4 and TRBJ2-3; 7 positions agree with TRBD2. J gave up 3 bases and V 0 bases, and 13 bases lay outside the gene matches. Germline lookup yields CDR1 SGHNT and CDR2 YYREEE (reference sequence). This CDR3 spans 18 amino acids. DNA for the CDR3: TGTGCCAGCAGCTTGGCGGCTAGCGGCCTCTTTCGTACAGATACGCAGTATTTT. The encoded protein is CASSLAASGLFRTDTQYF.

The chain recombines TRBV19 with TRBJ1-6; no clear D. The CDR3 length is 16 residues. V was shortened by 3 bases and J by 0 bases, with 9 bases between the two germline ends. Germline CDR1 reads LNHDA; CDR2 reads SQIVND (reference sequence). The CDR3 sequence is CASSIFGSSYNSPLHF. The CDR3 region has the DNA TGTGCCAGTAGTATTTTTGGGAGCTCCTATAATTCACCCCTCCACTTT. The whole variable domain, filled in from reference TRBV19 and TRBJ1-6, reads DGGITQSPKYLFRKEGQNVTLSCEQNLNHDAMYWYRQDPGQGLRLIYYSQIVNDFQKGDIAEGYSVSREKKESFPLTVTSAQKNPTAFYLCASSIFGSSYNSPLHFGNGTRLTVT.

This clone was seen just once. The chain is built from TRBV5-4 and TRBJ1-1, with TRBD1 as a possible D gene (5 bases). With 3 bases removed from V and 2 bases from J, the gap between germline ends came to 8 bases. There are 13 residues in the CDR3. From germline, CDR1 is SGHNT and CDR2 YYREEE (reference sequence). The CDR3 nucleotides read TGTGCCAGCAGCTACGACAGAAACACTGAAGCTTTCTTT. Encoded protein: CASSYDRNTEAFF. The whole variable domain, remainder taken from reference TRBV5-4 and TRBJ1-1, is ETGVTQSPTHLIKTRGQQVTLRCSSQSGHNTVSWYQQALGQGPQFIFQYYREEENGRGNFPPRFSGLQFPNYSSELNVNALELDDSALYLCASSYDRNTEAFFGQGTRLTVV.

This sequence joins TRBV2 and TRBJ2-1, with TRBD1 identical over 10 bases. CDR1 and CDR2 (germline): SNHLY, FYNNEI. J was trimmed by 6 bases and V by 6 bases; bases with no gene match: 11. The CDR3 contains 16 residues. CDR3 in DNA: TGTGCCAGCAGCCCTGGACAGGGGGGCTTTTTCAATGAGCAGTTCTTC. It specifies CASSPGQGGFFNEQFF.

V usage is TRBV9 and J usage is TRBJ2-5, with D possibly TRBD1 on 8 matching bases. Trimming removed 0 bases from V and 5 bases from J, with 14 bases in between. CDR3 length: 15 residues. Germline assignment: CDR1 SGDLS and CDR2 YYNGEE. The CDR3 is CASSVETGEGETQYF. CDR3 in DNA: TGTGCCAGCAGCGTAGAGACAGGGGAGGGGGAGACCCAGTACTTC.

The sample holds a few counts of this clone. The chain uses TRBV11-2 and TRBJ2-3; D is unclear. V dropped 5 bases and J dropped 1 base, with 19 bases sitting between them. Germline V gene sequence: CDR1 SGHAT, CDR2 FQNNGV. This CDR3 is built from 17 residues. The DNA of the CDR3 is TGTGCCAGCAGCGTCACCTTTCGAACCACTGGCACAGATACGCAGTATTTT. It codes for CASSVTFRTTGTDTQYF. Full variable domain (rest looked up from reference TRBV11-2 and TRBJ2-3): EAGVAQSPRYKIIEKRQSVAFWCNPISGHATLYWYQQILGQGPKLLIQFQNNGVVDDSQLPKDRFSAERLKGVDSTLKIQPAKLEDSAVYLCASSVTFRTTGTDTQYFGPGTRLTVL.

This sequence joins TRBV19 and TRBJ2-7, with 8 nucleotides matching TRBD1. V gave up 5 bases and J gave up 6 bases; unmatched junction bases: 15. The CDR3 contains 16 residues. Germline V gene sequence: CDR1 LNHDA, CDR2 SQIVND (reference sequence). The CDR3 is CASSPRDRLLNIEQYF. The CDR3 DNA reads as TGTGCCAGTAGTCCTCGGGACAGGCTACTAAATATCGAGCAGTACTTC.

The chain couples TRBV11-2 to TRBJ2-1; the D is unclear. In germline, CDR1 is SGHAT, CDR2 FQNNGV. This CDR3 contains 15 residues. Between the trimmed V and J ends, which lost 1 base and 2 bases, there was a span of 9 bases. CDR3: CASSLVAKPYNEQFF. The CDR3 bases are TGTGCCAGCAGCTTAGTCGCAAAGCCCTACAATGAGCAGTTCTTC.